The TCR beta chain described here comes from a study of cytomegalovirus exposure and HLA in healthy donors. As regards this clone: The antigen is not known. Other DNA sequences in this specimen translate into the identical CDR3.

V was pared by 0 bases and J by 2 bases, with 3 bases of the junction left unmatched. There are 16 residues in the CDR3. Per germline, CDR1 SGHRS and CDR2 YFSETQ. Primers: 60 Vbeta forward and 13 Jbeta reverse. In the authors' methods: As a later analysis found, there were approximately 80 million unique TCR beta chains, of which 8.5 million to 14 million were shared. Using immunoSEQ multiplex PCR, the repertoire was profiled, and TCRdb retains in-frame clones only, with some absent. V, J and clone size are taken as reported in that table, and D and trimming were inferred from the DNA itself. The data contain about 140,000 clones, 60% to 80% of them singletons. General study findings and limits: Per published reports, the classifier diagnosed cytomegalovirus status with high specificity and sensitivity. A later analysis, which compared TCR beta chains of equal frequency, found the HLA-associated ones more clonally expanded. A few chains linked to CMV were shown in vitro to be specific for CMV antigens.

Sequences were obtained from PBMCs. The source is a woman in her 30s in good health and CMV-seronegative. The chain recombines TRBV5-1 with TRBJ2-1, with TRBD2 identical over 9 bases. CDR3 residues: CASSLVGGGAYNEQFF. The CDR3 nucleotides are TGCGCCAGCAGCTTGGTCGGCGGGGGGGCCTACAATGAGCAGTTCTTC.